This T cell receptor (beta chain) was captured in a study of cytotoxic CD8 clonotypes in ibrutinib-treated CLL. V dropped 4 bases and J dropped 5; count of bases not matched to a gene: 3. There are 14 residues in the CDR3. Looked up from germline, CDR1 is ENHRY and CDR2 is SYGVKD. The protocol was immunoSEQ multiplex PCR, while the TCRdb copy is restricted to in-frame clones and leaves out a portion. The sample shows roughly 200,000 clones, about 75% of them seen only once. The sequence was obtained from a human donor with chronic lymphocytic leukemia. The rearrangement links TRBV10-3 to TRBJ1-5; 9 bases fit TRBD1. Sample: PBMCs, taken after 12 months of ibrutinib treatment. Written as DNA, the CDR3 is TGTGCCATCAGTGCCGGACAGGGGTATCAGCCCCAGCATTTT. It yields the protein CAISAGQGYQPQHF.